This TCR beta chain was observed in a study of cytomegalovirus exposure and HLA in healthy donors. PCR was performed using 60 Vbeta and 13 Jbeta primers. Clones were read by immunoSEQ multiplex PCR, and TCRdb kept only the in-frame ones, dropping some. The sample lists around 130,000 clones, just under 80% occurring once. Regarding this clone: Distinct nucleotide sequences in the sample also encode this CDR3.

The source of this sequence is a woman aged 40 to 55 in good health and CMV-seronegative. Sequencing input: PBMCs.

The CDR3 is CASTGAYEQYF. CDR3 in DNA: TGTGCCAGCACGGGAGCCTACGAGCAGTACTTC. The rearrangement links TRBV2 to TRBJ2-7, with a possible D match to TRBD2 (6 bases). Germline V CDR1 and CDR2: SNHLY, FYNNEI. The V end was cut by 7 bases, the J end by 2 bases, with 6 bases between. CDR3 size: 11 residues.